Following are 14 T cell receptor beta chains from one sample sequenced in a study of tumor-infiltrating lymphocytes in primary liver carcinoma. Unsorted bulk tissue of about 19-31 mg yielded co-extracted RNA and DNA. Starting from around 0.45 ug of total RNA, TCR beta cDNA was produced with a primer in the constant region. Three nested multiplex PCR rounds, a slightly modified ARM-PCR, produced the libraries for TCR beta. For 10 cycles apiece, the opening two PCR rounds ran with TRBV1-TRBV30 forward primers and a C-beta reverse primer. Using its own MiXCR run on the multiplex PCR reads, TCRdb lists one record per CDR3 protein. The sample has 40,000 to 45,000 distinct CDR3 sequences, about 73% seen once. The sequencing input was liver tumor tissue from sampling region 2. As for subset: tumor region T2, inferior pole. All receptors derive from a man aged 35 to 55 with primary liver carcinoma and hepatitis B virus infection.

Concerning this clonotype: The junction and the germline gene differ at one end; a read error may be behind it. J is TRBJ2-7 and V is TRBV7-9; perhaps TRBD2 as D (6 bases). Germline V gene data show CDR1 as SEHNR and CDR2 as FQNEAQ (reference sequence). This CDR3 has 16 amino acids. Here the CDR3 DNA reads TGTGTCAGCAGCTTAGCAACAGGTCGGGACTCCTACGACCAGTACTTC. Its translation: CVSSLATGRDSYDQYF. The whole variable domain, filled in from reference TRBV7-9 and TRBJ2-7, reads DTGVSQNPRHKITKRGQNVTFRCDPISEHNRLYWYRQTLGQGPEFLTYFQNEAQLEKSRLLSDRFSAERPKGSFSTLEIQRTEQGDSAMYLCVSSLATGRDSYDQYFGPGTRLTVT.

In regard to this clonotype: Its ends do not fully match the called genes, so a read error is possible. The V call is TRBV7-9, the J call TRBJ2-7, with TRBD1 matching over 7 bases. Germline V gene lookup returns CDR1 SEHNR and CDR2 FQNEAQ (reference sequence). This CDR3 has 14 amino acids. CDR3 residues: CANSHRDRNYERYF. As DNA, the CDR3 is TGTGCCAACAGCCACCGGGACAGAAACTACGAGCGGTACTTC.

This clonotype has a handful of counts. The chain couples TRBV7-2 to TRBJ2-1, with D possibly TRBD2 on 6 matching bases. Deletions cut 4 bases from V and 2 bases from J, with 15 bases between. The germline gives CDR1 SGHTA, CDR2 FQGNSA. The CDR3 has 16 amino acids. CDR3 DNA sequence: TGTGCCAGCAGCTGGGGGGTGGACAACCCCTACAATGAGCAGTTCTTC. It encodes CASSWGVDNPYNEQFF.

On this clonotype: Likely a read error: the CDR3 ends without its conserved phenylalanine or tryptophan. V is TRBV12-3 or TRBV12-4 and J is TRBJ1-1; D not certain. The CDR3 covers 14 residues. The V end lost 3 bases, the J end lost 0 bases, and 8 bases lay between the germline ends. CDR3: CASSLGLMNTEAFL. The CDR3 DNA reads as TGTGCCAGCAGTTTGGGGTTGATGAACACTGAAGCTTTCCTT.

The table lists this clonotype with a count of one. Compared with germline, one end of the junction differs, possibly owing to a read error. The chain uses TRBV29-1 and TRBJ1-1; D is undetermined. Germline V lookup: CDR1 SQVTM, CDR2 ANQGSEA. CDR3 length: 13 residues. In DNA form, the CDR3 reads TGCAGCGGACTAGACCGAAGGAACATTGAAGCTTTCTTT. Translating it yields CSGLDRRNIEAFF. Using reference TRBV29-1 and TRBJ1-1 for the parts outside the CDR3, the full variable domain is SAVISQKPSRDICQRGTSLTIQCQVDSQVTMMFWYRQQPGQSLTLIATANQGSEATYESGFVIDKFPISRPNLTFSTLTVSNMSPEDSSIYLCSGLDRRNIEAFFGQGTRLTVV.

With regard to this clonotype: A read error may produce the germline difference seen at one junction end. V gene TRBV11-2 combines with J gene TRBJ2-7, with a weak D call TRBD2 (5 bases). This CDR3 spans 12 amino acids. In germline, CDR1 is SGHAT, CDR2 FQNNGV. CDR3 coding DNA: TGTGTCAGCAGCTTGTCGGACTTCAAGCAGTACTTC. This sequence encodes CVSSLSDFKQYF.

With respect to this clonotype: The junction departs from the called germline gene at one end, perhaps through a read error. This rearrangement joins TRBV29-1 to TRBJ2-3; either TRBD1 or TRBD2 may fit D (5 bases each). The CDR3 extends over 15 amino acids. Germline V gene lookup returns CDR1 SQVTM and CDR2 ANQGSEA. As DNA, the CDR3 is TGTGGCGTTGGGGCAGGTTGGGGGATGAGAGATACGCAATATTTT. Residues: CGVGAGWGMRDTQYF.

In the case of this clonotype: At one end, the junction sequence differs from germline, possibly due to a read error. The chain combines TRBV12-3 or TRBV12-4 with TRBJ2-5; D perhaps matches TRBD2 (6 bases). The CDR3 contains 14 residues. Written as DNA, the CDR3 is TGTACCAGCGGATTAGTGGGAGGACAAGAGACCCAGTACTTC. It encodes CTSGLVGGQETQYF.

This clonotype was counted at least ten times. The CDR3 sequence is CASSSLTSPGNFLDTQYF. The CDR3 coding sequence is TGTGCCAGCAGCTCCTTGACTAGCCCGGGCAACTTTTTAGATACGCAGTATTTT. V gene TRBV5-6 combines with J gene TRBJ2-3, with TRBD2 matching 7 bases. Germline V lookup: CDR1 SGHDT, CDR2 YYEEEE. The junction had 18 bases not matched to a gene; V was cut back by 3 bases and J by 5 bases. This CDR3 is 18 amino acids long. Full variable domain (remainder filled in from reference TRBV5-6 and TRBJ2-3): DAGVTQSPTHLIKTRGQQVTLRCSPKSGHDTVSWYQQALGQGPQFIFQYYEEEERQRGNFPDRFSGHQFPNYSSELNVNALLLGDSALYLCASSSLTSPGNFLDTQYFGPGTRLTVL.

A remark on this clonotype: Its ends do not fully match the called genes, so a read error is possible. The V and J genes are TRBV28 and TRBJ1-2; D gene ambiguous. Germline V gene lookup returns CDR1 MDHEN and CDR2 SYDVKM. CDR3 length: 13 residues. This CDR3 is CASSLPKGYGYSF. In DNA, the CDR3 is TGTGCCAGCAGTCTACCTAAAGGGTATGGCTACTCCTTC.

This clonotype was observed once. At one of its ends the junction is not consistent with the germline gene, which may arise from a read error. The CDR3 sequence: CAIRPKVSGNAIYF. The CDR3 DNA sequence: TGTGCCATCAGGCCCAAAGTCTCTGGAAACGCCATATATTTT. The J gene is TRBJ1-3, the V gene TRBV6-5; no definite D call. Germline V gene data show CDR1 as MNHEY and CDR2 as SVGAGI. The CDR3 has 14 residues.

This clonotype was counted only a few times. A single base separates this from a much larger clone, so it may be a read error. This chain links TRBV24-1 with TRBJ1-1; no clear D. The germline V gene encodes CDR1 KGHDR and CDR2 SFDVKD. V lost 3 bases, J lost 11 bases, and 9 bases lay in between. The CDR3 spans 11 residues. CDR3 region: CATSDGIGAFF. Written as DNA, the CDR3 is TGTGCCACCAGTGATGGGATTGGGGCTTTCTTT.

Turning to this clonotype: Given a much more abundant clone one base away, this may be a read error. The chain carries TRBV20-1 and TRBJ2-2; possible D gene TRBD2, 5 bases. Deletions cut 8 bases from V and 2 bases from J, with 12 bases between. This CDR3 has 13 amino acids. Germline CDR1 and CDR2: DFQATT and SNEGSKA (reference sequence). CDR3: CSKRIANTGELFF. CDR3 bases: TGCAGTAAGCGGATAGCCAACACCGGGGAGCTGTTTTTT.

Turning to this clonotype: The germline gene is not matched at one end of the junction; a read error may be the cause. This rearrangement joins TRBV9 to TRBJ2-1; TRBD2 matches 9 bases. Germline values: CDR1 SGDLS, CDR2 YYNGEE. The CDR3 totals 15 residues. The CDR3 nucleotides are TGTTCCAGCACCGGACTTGGCGGGAGGGCCGATGAGCAATTCTTC. As protein: CSSTGLGGRADEQFF.